The clone carrying this T cell receptor beta chain was seen a few times. Time point in this sample: newly diagnosed GD, antithyroid drugs for less than 3 months. RNA from PBMCs was the source of the TCR library. Into tubes containing EDTA, about 9 milliliters of peripheral blood were drawn. The data derive from a study of regulatory T cells in long-lasting Graves disease. Study details: Graves' patients (newly diagnosed) had been on antithyroid drugs under 3 months.

Between the trimmed V and J ends, which lost 6 bases and 8 bases, there was a span of 10 bases. The germline V gene encodes CDR1 MNHNS and CDR2 SASEGT. The CDR3 covers 12 residues. CDR3-region Arm-PCR and iRepertoire HTBI primers produced the TCR beta libraries. Each CDR3 protein is one row after TCRdb ran MiXCR on the multiplex PCR reads. Here the sample spans under 800,000 distinct CDR3 sequences, about 15% being singletons. The sample was also reused in another study, on T cells in Graves' hyperthyroidism and ophthalmopathy. From that paper: No progression to ophthalmopathy during 18 months of follow-up defined stable disease. First-round RT-PCR of the TCR CDR3 relied on the HTBI primer set.

Sequenced material: peripheral blood mononuclear cells (PBMCs), taken at new diagnosis, from a patient treated with antithyroid drugs. This receptor was identified in a woman younger than 45 with Graves disease. This chain uses TRBV6-1 with TRBJ1-4; D is ambiguous. CDR3 sequence: CASRVVGEKLFF. CDR3 DNA: TGTGCCAGCAGGGTGGTTGGGGAAAAACTGTTTTTT.